This T cell receptor beta chain was identified during a study of T cell responses to AZD1222 COVID-19 vaccine (dated by TCRdb to the early 2020s). About the investigation overall: AZD1222 recipients with second doses at about 4 weeks or about 12 weeks were pooled, because spike-specific TCR depth and breadth did not differ between schedules. A total of approximately 230 trial participants underwent TCR sequencing, of whom some 210 received two doses of AZD1222 and about 25 received two doses of the MenACWY control vaccine. Trial participants were enrolled by age into 18-55, 56-69 and 70-plus year subgroups, with around 140, 26 and 57 TCR-sequenced participants respectively. Summary of the overall study and its limitations: Because no day 14 peak-response samples were available, repertoires were characterized only after the peak T cell response. After two AZD1222 doses, spike-specific TCR breadth and depth were significantly higher than at day 0 and than in MenACWY recipients. CD4 TCRs associated with the vaccine covered the entire spike protein, and the dominant responses were in regions 160-218 and 743-854. The 56-69-year group was small, and its depth increase did not reach significance, likely because of low power. Most participants were white British and females outnumbered males, and the authors suggested that clonal diversity may have been underestimated. Conclusions about previously exposed vaccinees are limited because only six or seven AZD1222 recipients were SARS-CoV-2 seropositive at baseline. Epitopes outside the regions mutated in the B.1.351 and B.1.1.7 variants were reportedly recognized by nearly half of the unique spike-specific TCRs.

The sample's time point, from its label and the paper: baseline before first vaccination. Vaccinee samples came from UK trials COV001 and COV002, including a single-blind randomized controlled phase 2/3 trial of AZD1222 (ChAdOx1 nCoV-19) in healthy adults. For TCRbeta chain sequencing, PBMC samples from trial participants were taken at day 0 and at day 28 after the second dose. The CDR3 regions of human TCRbeta chains were analyzed by immunosequencing. In the original analysis: Repertoire TCRs were checked for matches against a reference library of SARS-CoV-2-specific TCRs that had been generated using the MIRA antigen-specificity platform. Breadth meant the fraction of unique TCRs that were SARS-CoV-2-associated, whereas depth meant the fraction of total T cells that were SARS-CoV-2-associated. Using the MIRA data, each spike-specific TCR was assigned both to the spike region to which the TCR was reactive and to a CD4 or CD8 class. Log10-transformed breadth and depth values were compared by one-way ANOVA with Sidak's multiple comparisons tests. Imported from immuneACCESS, the table was reduced by TCRdb to in-frame sequences with V and J called. These copies leave out some clones; in studies compared against another copy, an unresolved V gene accounts for under half, and the cause of the remainder is not known. V and J calls and clone size are copied from that table; D and trimming were computed from the DNA. The sample includes about 100,000 clones, with roughly nine tenths observed a single time. The ten largest clones represent 16% of the sample.

This clone has ten or more counts. Its antigen has not been determined. Base-call qualities are not available, and no considerably larger clone is one nucleotide away. V and J lose 6 bases and 4 bases, and a span of 12 bases separates them. The germline V gene gives CDR1 as SNHLY and CDR2 as FYNNEI. From the cysteine up to the phenylalanine, the CDR3 has a length of 14 residues. This entry keeps only the CDR3 DNA: 42 bases, framed from base 1. The sequenced sample was peripheral blood, obtained on day 0 of AZD1222 vaccination. The TCR originated in an adult in good health. This sequence uses TRBV2 and TRBJ2-2, with the D call perhaps TRBD1 or TRBD2, each one matching 5 bases. Read as DNA, the sequence is TGTGCCAGCAGGGGACCCCGGGTCACCGGGGAGCTGTTTTTT. It translates to CASRGPRVTGELFF.